The rows below give T cell receptor beta chains drawn from one sample of a study of vaccination and CD4 T cells after COVID-19. Their cognate antigens are unknown. Via MiXCR, TCRdb re-called the PCR reads, giving one row per CDR3 protein. The table shows about 20,000 distinct CDR3 sequences, with under 60% occurring only once. Sequenced material: CD4+ T cells from blood, cultured in vitro, taken after SARS-CoV-2 vaccination. The receptors originated from a human donor who had recovered from COVID-19. CDR3s include the opening cysteine and the closing phenylalanine or tryptophan. Each record gives: D gene, clone size, J gene, V gene, CDR3 length, CDR3 DNA, CDR3 protein. A D gene is named only where the DNA matches it firmly. The size field is filled for only some rows; it gives once, few, many or a size class.

- - TRBJ2-5 TRBV29-1 12 TGCAGCGCGATAGGGGAGTTCGAGACCCAGTACTTC CSAIGEFETQYF
- - TRBJ1-3 TRBV20-1 13 TGCAGTGCTTTTTTCGGGGGGGGAAACACCATATATTTT CSAFFGGGNTIYF
- - TRBJ1-1 TRBV7-9 12 TGTGCCAGCAGCTTAGTCGGGGGGTTGGCTTTCTTT CASSLVGGLAFF
TRBD1 - TRBJ2-5 TRBV4-3 15 TGCGCCAGCAGCCAACCCGGGACAGATCAAGAGACCCAGTACTTC CASSQPGTDQETQYF
- few TRBJ1-2 TRBV7-2 16 TGTGCCAGCAGCCGCCGAAGTAGTGTCGGCCCCTATGGCTACACCTTC CASSRRSSVGPYGYTF
TRBD2 - TRBJ2-1 TRBV6-1 16 TGTGCCAGCAGTACCCTGACTAGCGGGAGGGACAATGAGCAGTTCTTC CASSTLTSGRDNEQFF
- - TRBJ1-1 TRBV10-3 12 TGTGCCATCAGTAGCATGAACACTGAAGCTTTCTTT CAISSMNTEAFF
TRBD1 - TRBJ1-1 TRBV20-1 16 TGCAGTGCTAGGACTAATCGGGACAGGGGGAACACTGAAGCTTTCTTT CSARTNRDRGNTEAFF
- - TRBJ1-5 TRBV12-3/TRBV12-4 14 TGTGCCAGCAGTTTGGGCAGTAGCAATCAGCCCCAGCATTTT CASSLGSSNQPQHF
- few TRBJ1-5 TRBV11-2 15 TGTGCCAGCAGCCAGGACACTGGGGGCAATCAGCCCCAGCATTTT CASSQDTGGNQPQHF